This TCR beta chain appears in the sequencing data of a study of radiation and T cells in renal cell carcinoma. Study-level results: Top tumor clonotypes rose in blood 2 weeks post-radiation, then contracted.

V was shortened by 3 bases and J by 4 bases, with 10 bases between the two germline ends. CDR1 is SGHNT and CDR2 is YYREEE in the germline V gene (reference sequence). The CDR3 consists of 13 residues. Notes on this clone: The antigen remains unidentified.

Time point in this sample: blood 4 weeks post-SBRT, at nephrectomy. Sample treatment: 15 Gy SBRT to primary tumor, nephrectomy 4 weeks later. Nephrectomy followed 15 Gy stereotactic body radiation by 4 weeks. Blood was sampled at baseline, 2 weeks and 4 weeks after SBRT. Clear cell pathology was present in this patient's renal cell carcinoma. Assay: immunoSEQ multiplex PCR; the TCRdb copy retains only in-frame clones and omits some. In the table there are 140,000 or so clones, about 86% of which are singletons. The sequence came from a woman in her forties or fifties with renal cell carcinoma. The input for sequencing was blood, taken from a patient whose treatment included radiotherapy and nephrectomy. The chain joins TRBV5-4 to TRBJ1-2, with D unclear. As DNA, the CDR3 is TGTGCCAGCAGCTCCCCCGGAACCTATGGCTACACCTTC. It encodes CASSSPGTYGYTF.